The clone carrying this T cell receptor (beta chain) was seen many times. What it binds is unknown. The sample is drawn from a study of identical twins. Findings and limits, study-wide: Beta clonotypes that were abundant in cord blood contained fewer insertions, a pattern absent from memory repertoires. Twin pairs had excess sharing that was weaker in beta out-of-frame sequences. Zero-insertion analyses could be partly confounded by invariant MAIT and iNKT cells.

Every sampled donor was Caucasian and healthy. A single record per CDR3 protein comes from TCRdb applying MiXCR to the 5' RACE reads. Counted here are about 220,000 distinct CDR3 sequences, less than 10% occurring once; the ten biggest clones make up about 5.5%. The sequence derives from a woman aged 18-29 years in good health. The specimen was memory (CD45RO+) T cells sorted from blood.

CDR3 protein: CASSLEWMTEAFF. For the CDR3, the DNA is TGTGCCAGCAGCTTAGAATGGATGACTGAAGCTTTCTTT. The chain is built from TRBV7-2 and TRBJ1-1; D is ambiguous. CDR1 and CDR2 (germline): SGHTA, FQGNSA. V was clipped by 1 base and J by 5 bases, with 8 bases between them. The CDR3 loop spans 13 amino acids.